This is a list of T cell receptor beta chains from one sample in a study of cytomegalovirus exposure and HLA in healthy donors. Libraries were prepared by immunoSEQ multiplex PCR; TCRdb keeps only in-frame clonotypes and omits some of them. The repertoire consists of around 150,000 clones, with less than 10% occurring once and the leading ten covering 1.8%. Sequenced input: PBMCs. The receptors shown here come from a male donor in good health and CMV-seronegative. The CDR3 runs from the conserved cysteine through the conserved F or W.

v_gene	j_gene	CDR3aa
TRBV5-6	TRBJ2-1	CASSLRGTVYNEQFF
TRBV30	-	CAWSVFGSGKTYEQYF
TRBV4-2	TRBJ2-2	CASSQEASGNTGELFF
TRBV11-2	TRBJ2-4	CASSVGLALAKNIQYF
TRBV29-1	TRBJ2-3	CSVFSWTGTDTQYF
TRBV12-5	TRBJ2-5	CASGPGTGGAETQYF
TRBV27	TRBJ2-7	CASSLIGSYEQYF
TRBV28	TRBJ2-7	CASSLYIGSYEQYF
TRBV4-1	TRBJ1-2	CASSQDGQARNGYTF
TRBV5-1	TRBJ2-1	CASSLVRGSYNEQFF